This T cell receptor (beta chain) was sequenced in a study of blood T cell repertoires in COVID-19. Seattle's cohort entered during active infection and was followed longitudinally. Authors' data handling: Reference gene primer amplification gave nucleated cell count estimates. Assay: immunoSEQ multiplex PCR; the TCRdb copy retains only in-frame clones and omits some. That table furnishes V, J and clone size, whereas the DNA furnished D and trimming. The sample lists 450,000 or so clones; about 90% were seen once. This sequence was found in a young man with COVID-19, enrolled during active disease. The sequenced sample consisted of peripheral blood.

The CDR3 DNA sequence: TGCGCCAGCAGCTTGGGACAGGGTGGGCCAGATACGCAGTATTTT. It yields the protein CASSLGQGGPDTQYF. The chain uses TRBV5-1 and TRBJ2-3, with 7 bases aligning to TRBD1. CDR3 length: 15 amino acids. With 0 bases clipped from V and 4 bases from J, the junction kept 5 bases outside the gene matches. Germline V gene lookup returns CDR1 SGHRS and CDR2 YFSETQ.